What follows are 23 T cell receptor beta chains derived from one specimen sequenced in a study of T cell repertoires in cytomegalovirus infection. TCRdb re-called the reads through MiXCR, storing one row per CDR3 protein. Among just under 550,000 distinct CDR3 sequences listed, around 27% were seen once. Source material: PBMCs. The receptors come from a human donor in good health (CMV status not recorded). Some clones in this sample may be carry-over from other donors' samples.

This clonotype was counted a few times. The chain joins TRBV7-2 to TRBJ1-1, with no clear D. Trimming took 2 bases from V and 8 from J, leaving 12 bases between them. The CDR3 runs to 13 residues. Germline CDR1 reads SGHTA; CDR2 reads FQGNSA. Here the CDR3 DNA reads TGTGCCAGCAGCTTATTACGAGACGGGGAAGCTTTCTTT. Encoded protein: CASSLLRDGEAFF. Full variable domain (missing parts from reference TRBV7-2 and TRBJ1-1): GAGVSQSPSNKVTEKGKDVELRCDPISGHTALYWYRQSLGQGLEFLIYFQGNSAPDKSGLPSDRFSAERTGGSVSTLTIQRTQQEDSAVYLCASSLLRDGEAFFGQGTRLTVV.

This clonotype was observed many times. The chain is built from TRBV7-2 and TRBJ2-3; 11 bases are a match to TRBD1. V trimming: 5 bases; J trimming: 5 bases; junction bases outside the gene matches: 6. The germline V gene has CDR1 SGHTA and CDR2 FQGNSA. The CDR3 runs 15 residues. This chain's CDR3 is CASSPRGTGGDTQYF. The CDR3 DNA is TGTGCCAGCAGCCCCCGGGGGACAGGGGGAGATACGCAGTATTTT. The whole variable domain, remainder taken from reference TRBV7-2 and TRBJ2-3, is GAGVSQSPSNKVTEKGKDVELRCDPISGHTALYWYRQSLGQGLEFLIYFQGNSAPDKSGLPSDRFSAERTGGSVSTLTIQRTQQEDSAVYLCASSPRGTGGDTQYFGPGTRLTVL.

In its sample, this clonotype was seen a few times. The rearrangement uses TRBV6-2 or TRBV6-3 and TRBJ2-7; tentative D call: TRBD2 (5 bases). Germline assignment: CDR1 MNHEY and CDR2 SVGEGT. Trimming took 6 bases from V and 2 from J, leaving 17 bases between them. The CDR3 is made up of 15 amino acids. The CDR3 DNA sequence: TGTGCCAGCAGGACTAAAACCCAAGACCCCTACGAGCAGTACTTC. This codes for CASRTKTQDPYEQYF.

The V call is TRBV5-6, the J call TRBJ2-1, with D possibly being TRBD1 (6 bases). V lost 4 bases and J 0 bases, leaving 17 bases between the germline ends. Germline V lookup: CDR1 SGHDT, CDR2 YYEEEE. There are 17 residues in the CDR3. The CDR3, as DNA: TGTGCCAGCAGCACCCGGGACACTGTGAGCTCCTACAATGAGCAGTTCTTC. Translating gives CASSTRDTVSSYNEQFF.

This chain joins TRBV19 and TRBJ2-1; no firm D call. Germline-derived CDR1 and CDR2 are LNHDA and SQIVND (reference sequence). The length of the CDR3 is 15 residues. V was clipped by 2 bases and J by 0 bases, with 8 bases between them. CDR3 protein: CASSISVFSYNEQFF. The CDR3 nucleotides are TGTGCCAGTAGTATAAGCGTTTTCTCCTACAATGAGCAGTTCTTC.

The CDR3 DNA follows: TGTGCCAGCAGTCTTTCTGGGAGGGGGACACAGCCCCAGCATTTT. Residues: CASSLSGRGTQPQHF. The V gene is TRBV6-6, the J gene TRBJ1-5, with D possibly being TRBD1 (6 bases). The length of the CDR3 is 15 residues. With 5 bases removed from V and 7 bases from J, the gap between germline ends came to 18 bases. The V gene's germline CDR1 is MNHNY and CDR2 SVGAGI (reference sequence).

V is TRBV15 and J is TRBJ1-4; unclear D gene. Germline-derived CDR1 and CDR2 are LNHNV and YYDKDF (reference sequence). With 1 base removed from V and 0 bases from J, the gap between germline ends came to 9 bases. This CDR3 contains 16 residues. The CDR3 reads CATSRVRVSTNEKLFF. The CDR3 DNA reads TGTGCCACCAGCAGAGTGCGGGTTTCAACTAATGAAAAACTGTTTTTT. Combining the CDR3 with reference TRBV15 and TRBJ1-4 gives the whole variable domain DAMVIQNPRYQVTQFGKPVTLSCSQTLNHNVMYWYQQKSSQAPKLLFHYYDKDFNNEADTPDNFQSRRPNTSFCFLDIRSPGLGDTAMYLCATSRVRVSTNEKLFFGSGTQLSVL.

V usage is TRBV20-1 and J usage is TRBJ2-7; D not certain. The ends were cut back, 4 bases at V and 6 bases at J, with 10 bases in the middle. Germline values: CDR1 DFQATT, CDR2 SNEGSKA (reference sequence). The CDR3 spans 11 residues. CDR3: CSATLLGEQYF. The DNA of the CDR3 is TGCAGTGCTACCCTCCTGGGCGAGCAGTACTTC.

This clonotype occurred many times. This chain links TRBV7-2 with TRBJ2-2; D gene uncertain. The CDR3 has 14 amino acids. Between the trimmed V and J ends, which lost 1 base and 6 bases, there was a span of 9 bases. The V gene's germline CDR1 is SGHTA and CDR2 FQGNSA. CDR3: CASSLEGRAGELFF. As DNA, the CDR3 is TGTGCCAGCAGCTTAGAAGGACGAGCCGGGGAGCTGTTTTTT.

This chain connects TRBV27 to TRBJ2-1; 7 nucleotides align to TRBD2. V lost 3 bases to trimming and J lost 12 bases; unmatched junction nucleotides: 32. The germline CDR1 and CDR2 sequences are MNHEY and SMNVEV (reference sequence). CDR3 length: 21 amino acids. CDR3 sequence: CASSFVGTLAGLGTGLRGQFF. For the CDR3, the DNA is TGTGCCAGCAGTTTTGTAGGAACCTTAGCGGGCCTCGGAACAGGCCTGCGGGGGCAGTTCTTC.

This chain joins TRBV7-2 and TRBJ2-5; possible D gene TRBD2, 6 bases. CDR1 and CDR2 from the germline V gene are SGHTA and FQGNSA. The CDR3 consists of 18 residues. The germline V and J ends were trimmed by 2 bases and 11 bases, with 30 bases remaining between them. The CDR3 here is CASSLRNGRNGLGSTQYF. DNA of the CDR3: TGTGCCAGCAGCTTAAGGAACGGGAGAAACGGGTTAGGGTCGACGCAGTACTTC.

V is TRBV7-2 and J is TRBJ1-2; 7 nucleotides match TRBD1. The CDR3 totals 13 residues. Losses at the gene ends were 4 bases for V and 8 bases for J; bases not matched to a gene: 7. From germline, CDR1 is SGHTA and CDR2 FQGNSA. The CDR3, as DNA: TGTGCCAGCAGCTCCTCCAACAGGGGCGGCTACACCTTC. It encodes CASSSSNRGGYTF.

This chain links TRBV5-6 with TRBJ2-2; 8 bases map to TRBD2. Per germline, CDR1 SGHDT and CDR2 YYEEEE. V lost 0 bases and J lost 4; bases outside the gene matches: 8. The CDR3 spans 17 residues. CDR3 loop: CASSLEAGGRATGELFF. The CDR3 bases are TGTGCCAGCAGCTTGGAGGCGGGAGGAAGGGCCACCGGGGAGCTGTTTTTT. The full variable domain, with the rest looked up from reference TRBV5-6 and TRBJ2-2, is DAGVTQSPTHLIKTRGQQVTLRCSPKSGHDTVSWYQQALGQGPQFIFQYYEEEERQRGNFPDRFSGHQFPNYSSELNVNALLLGDSALYLCASSLEAGGRATGELFFGEGSRLTVL.

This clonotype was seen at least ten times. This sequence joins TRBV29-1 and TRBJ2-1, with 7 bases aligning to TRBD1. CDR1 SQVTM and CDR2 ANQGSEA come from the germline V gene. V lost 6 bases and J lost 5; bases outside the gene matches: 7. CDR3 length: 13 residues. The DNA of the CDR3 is TGCAGCGTCCAAGGGGGCCGGCACAATGAGCAGTTCTTC. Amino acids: CSVQGGRHNEQFF.

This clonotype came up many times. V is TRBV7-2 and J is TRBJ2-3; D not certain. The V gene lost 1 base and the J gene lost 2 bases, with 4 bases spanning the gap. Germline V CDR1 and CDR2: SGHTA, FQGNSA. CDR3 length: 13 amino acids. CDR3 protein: CASSLVITDTQYF. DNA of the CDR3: TGTGCCAGCAGCTTAGTTATCACAGATACGCAGTATTTT.

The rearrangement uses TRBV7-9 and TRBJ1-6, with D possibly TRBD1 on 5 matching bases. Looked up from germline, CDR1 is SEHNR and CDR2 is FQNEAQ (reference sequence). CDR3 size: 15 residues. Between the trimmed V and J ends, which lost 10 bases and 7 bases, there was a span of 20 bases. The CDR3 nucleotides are TGTGCCATAATTCCCTTGGGACTGGGAAATTCACCCCTCCACTTT. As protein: CAIIPLGLGNSPLHF.

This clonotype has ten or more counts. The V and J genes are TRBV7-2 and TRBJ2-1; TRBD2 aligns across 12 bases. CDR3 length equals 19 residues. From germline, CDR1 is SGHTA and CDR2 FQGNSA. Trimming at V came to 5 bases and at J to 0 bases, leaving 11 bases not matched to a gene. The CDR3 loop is CASSVSGLAGRSSYNEQFF. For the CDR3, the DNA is TGTGCCAGCAGCGTGTCCGGACTAGCGGGACGAAGCTCCTACAATGAGCAGTTCTTC.

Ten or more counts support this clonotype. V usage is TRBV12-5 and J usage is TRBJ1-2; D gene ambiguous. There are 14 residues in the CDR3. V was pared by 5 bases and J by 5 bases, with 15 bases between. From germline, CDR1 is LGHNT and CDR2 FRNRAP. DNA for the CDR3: TGTGCTAGTGGTCCCCCCGGGGTGACATATGGCTACACCTTC. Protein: CASGPPGVTYGYTF. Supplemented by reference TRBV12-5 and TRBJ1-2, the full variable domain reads DARVTQTPRHKVTEMGQEVTMRCQPILGHNTVFWYRQTMMQGLELLAYFRNRAPLDDSGMPKDRFSAEMPDATLATLKIQPSEPRDSAVYFCASGPPGVTYGYTFGSGTRLTVV.

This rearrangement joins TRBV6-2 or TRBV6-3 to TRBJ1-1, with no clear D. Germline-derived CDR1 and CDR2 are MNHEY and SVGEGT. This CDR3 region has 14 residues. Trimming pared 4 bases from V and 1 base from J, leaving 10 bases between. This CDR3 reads CASSFSTENTEAFF. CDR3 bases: TGTGCCAGCAGTTTTTCGACTGAGAACACTGAAGCTTTCTTT.

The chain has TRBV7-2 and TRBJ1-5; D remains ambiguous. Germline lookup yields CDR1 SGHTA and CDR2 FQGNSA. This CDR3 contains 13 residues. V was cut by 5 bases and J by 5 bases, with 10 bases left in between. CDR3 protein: CASSVDHHQPQHF. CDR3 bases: TGTGCCAGCAGCGTGGACCACCATCAGCCCCAGCATTTT.

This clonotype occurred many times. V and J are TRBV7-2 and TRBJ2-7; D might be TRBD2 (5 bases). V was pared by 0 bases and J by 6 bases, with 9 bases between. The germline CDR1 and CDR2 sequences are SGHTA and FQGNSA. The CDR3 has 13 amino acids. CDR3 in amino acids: CASSLAGRGEQYF. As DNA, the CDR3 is TGTGCCAGCAGCTTAGCGGGCCGGGGCGAGCAGTACTTC.

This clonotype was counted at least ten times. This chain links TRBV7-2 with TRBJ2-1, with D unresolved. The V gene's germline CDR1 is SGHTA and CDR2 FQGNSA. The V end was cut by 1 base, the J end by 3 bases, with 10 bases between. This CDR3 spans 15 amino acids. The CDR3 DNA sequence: TGTGCCAGCAGCTTAGGTATCAATAGCTACAATGAGCAGTTCTTC. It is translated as CASSLGINSYNEQFF.

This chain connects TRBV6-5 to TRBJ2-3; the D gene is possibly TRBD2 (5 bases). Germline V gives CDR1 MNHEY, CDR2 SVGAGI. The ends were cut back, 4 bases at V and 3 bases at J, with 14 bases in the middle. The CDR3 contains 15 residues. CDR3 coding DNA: TGTGCCAGCAGTTGGGGTTCGCTAGCTACAGATACGCAGTATTTT. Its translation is CASSWGSLATDTQYF.